This is a list of T cell receptor beta chains from one sample in a study of blood T cell repertoires in COVID-19. Clones were sequenced by immunoSEQ multiplex PCR, and TCRdb holds only the in-frame ones, with some missing. Among some 310,000 clones listed, about 90% were seen once. Specimen: PBMCs or T cells enriched from blood (not recorded which). Source of these receptors: a woman aged 30 to 39 who had recovered from COVID-19. The conserved cysteine and the conserved F or W are not part of the CDR3 here.

>TRBV30
AWSPPWANTGELF
>TRBV7-9
ASSSISGYGYT
>TRBV19
ASSISRTGGPGGTEAF
>TRBV18
ASSPYPLGPNTEAF
>TRBV10-3
AIFSGDAGELF
>TRBV19
ASRVRAGGLSNNEQF
>TRBV7-6
ASSLSQGEETQY
>TRBV21-1
ASSPGRGCTEAF
>TRBV3-1/TRBV3-2
ASSQGAYGYT
>TRBV7-9
ASSLALIGGPWETQY
>TRBV7-6
ASSVVGGTGANVLT
>TRBV19
ASSTGSSGNTIY
>TRBV11-2
ASSQQVSGANVLT
>TRBV7-9
ASSLVGLDEQY
>TRBV6-5
ASGKDRFGRQPQH
>TRBV11-2
ASSLVSGRARGANEQF
>TRBV9
ASSRGQGGTDTQY
>TRBV5-1
ASSLGLNQPQH
>TRBV19
ASSIVLSAEAF
>TRBV6-5
ASSSNAGNTIY
>TRBV7-8
ASSLATQTELSNQPQH
>TRBV28
ASSFLVEQGARETQY
>TRBV6-1
ASSGLAGVPDTQY
>TRBV7-2
ASSFTGNTEAF
>TRBV7-9
ASQWGDTDTQY
>TRBV6-5
ASSRQVNKNIQY
>TRBV10-3
ATQVQGNTEAF
>TRBV5-1
ASSRSGGPYNSPLH
>TRBV9
ASSVGGDPQETQY
>TRBV18
ASSPQGILSYEQY
>TRBV19
ASSIRGDEQF
>TRBV20-1
SASVSGSTDTQY
>TRBV19
ATTGTGGTGELF
>TRBV10-3
ASSQDFLSGNTIY
>TRBV7-9
ASSLDMGRIYGYT
>TRBV20-1
SASLAGVQNEQF
>TRBV10-3
AISPGNTIY
>TRBV27
ASRFSGGPYNEQF
>TRBV2
ASSVSADNYGYT
>TRBV10-3
AISIGGYTEAF
>TRBV7-2
ASSVDTTGLYEQY
>TRBV12-3/TRBV12-4
ASSFSRGRKLN
>TRBV6-5
ASTGRQADTDTQY
>TRBV9
ASSVRQSAGGYT
>TRBV6-1
ASSEARTVYGYT
>TRBV30
AWSGGLAGASYNEQF
>TRBV4-2
ASSQDRGGQTLKAF
>TRBV5-4
ASSRRAGEETQY
>TRBV18
ASSNLDSTEAF
>TRBV27
ASSFFGWTEAF
>TRBV5-4
ASSLFGTYEQY
>TRBV6-5
ASSYTGTAYEQY
>TRBV6-6
ASSSQRLNQPQH
>TRBV10-2
ASSHHRDSGDEQY
>TRBV28
ASRVGGGPYNEQF
>TRBV7-2
ASSLVPGLNGYT
>TRBV27
ASRLGLAGNEQF
>TRBV10-2
ASRSSGTGGNQPQH
>TRBV19
ASSLGTGGNGYT
>TRBV28
ASSSPPGGADPYSNQPQH